The present entry profiles one T cell receptor beta chain with its context. The antigen is unknown. These data come from a study of graft-versus-host responses after intestinal transplantation. Regarding the study as a whole: Among circulating GvH clones, peak levels were associated with early post-transplant declines in HvG clones.

Germline loops: CDR1 MNHEY, CDR2 SVGAGI. This CDR3 is built from 12 residues. Trimming removed 6 bases from V and 8 bases from J; junction bases left unmatched: 4. Generated by immunoSEQ multiplex PCR, the TCRdb table keeps only in-frame clones and is missing some. The table includes tens of thousands of clones, less than 95% detected once. Source: unstimulated CD4+ T cells sorted from spleen or lymph node cells, taken before transplant. The V call is TRBV6-5, the J call TRBJ1-2; 9 nucleotides match TRBD1. This receptor was identified in a human donor who was the organ donor for an intestinal transplant. The CDR3 sequence is CASRITGGGYTF. Written as DNA, the CDR3 is TGTGCCAGCAGAATTACAGGGGGCGGCTACACCTTC.